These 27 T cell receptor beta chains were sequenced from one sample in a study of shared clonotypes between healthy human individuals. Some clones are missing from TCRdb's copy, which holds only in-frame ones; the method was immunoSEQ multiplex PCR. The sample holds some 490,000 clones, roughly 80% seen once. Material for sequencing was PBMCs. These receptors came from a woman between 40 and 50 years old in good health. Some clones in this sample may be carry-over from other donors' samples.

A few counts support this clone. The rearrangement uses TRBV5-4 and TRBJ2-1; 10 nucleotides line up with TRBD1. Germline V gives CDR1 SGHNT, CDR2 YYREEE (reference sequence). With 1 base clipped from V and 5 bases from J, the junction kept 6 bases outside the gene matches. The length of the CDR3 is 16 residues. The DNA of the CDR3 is TGTGCCAGCAGCTTGCCGTTGGGACAGGGGAACAATGAGCAGTTCTTC. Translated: CASSLPLGQGNNEQFF.

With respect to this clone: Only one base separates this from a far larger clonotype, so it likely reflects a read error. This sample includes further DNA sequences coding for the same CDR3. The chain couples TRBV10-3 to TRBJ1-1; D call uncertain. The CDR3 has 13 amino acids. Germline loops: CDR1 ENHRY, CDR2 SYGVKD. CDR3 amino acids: CAISETQNAEAFF. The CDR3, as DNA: TGTGCCATCAGTGAGACGCAGAACGCTGAAGCTTTCTTT.

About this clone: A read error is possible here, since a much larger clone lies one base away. The CDR3 coding sequence is TGTGCCAGCAGCTTGGGTTCTAGCGGGATGATCGATGAGCAGTTCTTC. It codes for CASSLGSSGMIDEQFF. The chain couples TRBV5-4 to TRBJ2-1; TRBD2 aligns across 9 bases. Looked up from germline, CDR1 is SGHNT and CDR2 is YYREEE (reference sequence). V was clipped by 0 bases and J by 8 bases; unmatched bases: 9. The CDR3 sequence is 16 residues long.

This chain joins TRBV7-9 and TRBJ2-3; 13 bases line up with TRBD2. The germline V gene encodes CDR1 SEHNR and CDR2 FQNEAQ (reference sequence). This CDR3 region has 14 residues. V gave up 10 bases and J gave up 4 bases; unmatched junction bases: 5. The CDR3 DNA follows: TGTGCCACCGGACTAGCGGGAGTATCAGATACGCAGTATTTT. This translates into CATGLAGVSDTQYF.

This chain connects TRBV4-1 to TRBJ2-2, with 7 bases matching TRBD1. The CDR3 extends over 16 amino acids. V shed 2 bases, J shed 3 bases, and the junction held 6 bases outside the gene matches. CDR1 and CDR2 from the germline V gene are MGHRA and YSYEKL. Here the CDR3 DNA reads TGCGCCAGCAGCCAAAGAGGACAGGACTACACCGGGGAGCTGTTTTTT. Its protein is CASSQRGQDYTGELFF.

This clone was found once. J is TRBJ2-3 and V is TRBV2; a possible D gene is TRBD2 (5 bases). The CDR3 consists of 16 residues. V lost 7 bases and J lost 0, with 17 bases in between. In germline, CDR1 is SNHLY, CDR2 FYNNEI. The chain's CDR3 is CASIYLGLASTDTQYF. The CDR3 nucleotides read TGTGCCAGCATCTACCTCGGGCTAGCTAGCACAGATACGCAGTATTTT. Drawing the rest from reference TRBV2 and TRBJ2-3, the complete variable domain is EPEVTQTPSHQVTQMGQEVILRCVPISNHLYFYWYRQILGQKVEFLVSFYNNEISEKSEIFDDQFSVERPDGSNFTLKIRSTKLEDSAMYFCASIYLGLASTDTQYFGPGTRLTVL.

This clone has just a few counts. The CDR3 coding sequence is TGTGCCAGCAGCCCCCGCGGGGGACTAAACACCGGGGAGCTGTTTTTT. It translates to CASSPRGGLNTGELFF. The J gene is TRBJ2-2, the V gene TRBV7-3; 7 bases fit TRBD2. This CDR3 region has 16 residues. In germline, CDR1 is SGHTA, CDR2 FQGTGA. The J segment lost 2 bases and the V segment lost 5 bases, leaving 8 bases of the junction unmatched. Combining the CDR3 with reference TRBV7-3 and TRBJ2-2 gives the whole variable domain GAGVSQTPSNKVTEKGKYVELRCDPISGHTALYWYRQSLGQGPEFLIYFQGTGAADDSGLPNDRFFAVRPEGSVSTLKIQRTERGDSAVYLCASSPRGGLNTGELFFGEGSRLTVL.

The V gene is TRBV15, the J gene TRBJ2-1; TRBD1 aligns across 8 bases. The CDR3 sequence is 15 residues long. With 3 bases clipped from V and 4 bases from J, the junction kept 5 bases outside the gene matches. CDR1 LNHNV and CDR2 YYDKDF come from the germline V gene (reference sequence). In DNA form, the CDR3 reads TGTGCCACCAGCAGGGGACAGGAATGGTACAATGAGCAGTTCTTC. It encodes CATSRGQEWYNEQFF.

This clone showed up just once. The DNA of the CDR3 is TGTGCCAGCAGTCCCATTATGGGGATGGGACTAGCGGAAAACATTCAGTACTTC. It specifies CASSPIMGMGLAENIQYF. The chain links TRBV28 to TRBJ2-4, with TRBD2 matching 11 bases. The V gene's germline CDR1 is MDHEN and CDR2 SYDVKM. J was trimmed by 5 bases and V by 5 bases; bases with no gene match: 14. This CDR3 region has 18 residues.

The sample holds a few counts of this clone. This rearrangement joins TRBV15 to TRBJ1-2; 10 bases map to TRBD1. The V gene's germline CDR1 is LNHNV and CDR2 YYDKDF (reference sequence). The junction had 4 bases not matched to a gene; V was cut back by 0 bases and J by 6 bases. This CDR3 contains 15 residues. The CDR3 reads CATSRDWGTGDGYTF. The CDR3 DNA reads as TGTGCCACCAGCAGAGACTGGGGGACAGGGGATGGCTACACCTTC.

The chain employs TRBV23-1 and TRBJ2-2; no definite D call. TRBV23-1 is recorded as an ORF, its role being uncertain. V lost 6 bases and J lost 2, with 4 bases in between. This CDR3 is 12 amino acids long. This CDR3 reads CASSPNTGELFF. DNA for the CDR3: TGCGCCAGCAGCCCTAACACCGGGGAGCTGTTTTTT.

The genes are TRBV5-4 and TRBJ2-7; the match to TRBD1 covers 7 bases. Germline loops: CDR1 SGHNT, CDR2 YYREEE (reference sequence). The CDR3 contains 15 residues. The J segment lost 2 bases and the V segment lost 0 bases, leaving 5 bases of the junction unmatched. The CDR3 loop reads CASSLGQGDTYEQYF. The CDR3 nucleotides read TGTGCCAGCAGCTTGGGGCAGGGGGATACCTACGAGCAGTACTTC.

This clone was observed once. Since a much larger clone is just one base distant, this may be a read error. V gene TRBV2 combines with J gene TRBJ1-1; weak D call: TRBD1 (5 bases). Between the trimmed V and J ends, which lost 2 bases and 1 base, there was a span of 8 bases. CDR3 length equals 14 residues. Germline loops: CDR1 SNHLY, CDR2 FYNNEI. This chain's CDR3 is CASSELGGNTEAFF. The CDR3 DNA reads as TGTGCCAGCAGTGAATTGGGGGGGAACACTGAAGCTTTCTTT.

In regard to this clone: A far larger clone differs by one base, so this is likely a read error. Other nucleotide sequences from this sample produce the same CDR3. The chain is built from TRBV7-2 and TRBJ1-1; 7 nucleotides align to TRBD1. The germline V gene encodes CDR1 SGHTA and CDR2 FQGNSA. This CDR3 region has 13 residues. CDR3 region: CACRRGLNTEAFF. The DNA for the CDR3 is TGTGCCTGCAGGAGGGGGCTAAACACTGAAGCTTTCTTT. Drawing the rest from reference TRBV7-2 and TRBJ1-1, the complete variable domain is GAGVSQSPSNKVTEKGKDVELRCDPISGHTALYWYRQSLGQGLEFLIYFQGNSAPDKSGLPSDRFSAERTGGSVSTLTIQRTQQEDSAVYLCACRRGLNTEAFFGQGTRLTVV.

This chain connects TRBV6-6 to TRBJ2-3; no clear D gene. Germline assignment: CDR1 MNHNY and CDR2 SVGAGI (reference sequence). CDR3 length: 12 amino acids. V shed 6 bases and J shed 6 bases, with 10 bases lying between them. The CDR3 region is CASSHLRDTQYF. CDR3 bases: TGTGCCAGCAGCCATCTACGGGATACGCAGTATTTT.

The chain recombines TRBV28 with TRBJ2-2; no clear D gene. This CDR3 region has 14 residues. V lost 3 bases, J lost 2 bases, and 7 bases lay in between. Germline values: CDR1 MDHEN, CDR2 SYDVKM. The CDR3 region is CASSLPANTGELFF. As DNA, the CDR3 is TGTGCCAGCAGTTTGCCAGCCAACACCGGGGAGCTGTTTTTT.

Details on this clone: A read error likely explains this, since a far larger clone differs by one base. CDR3 in amino acids: CASSFLRYSHYEQYF. CDR3 nucleotides: TGTGCCAGCAGTTTCCTCCGCTACTCACACTACGAGCAGTACTTC. The rearrangement links TRBV7-8 to TRBJ2-5; D remains ambiguous. Near its end, the DNA agrees better with TRBJ2-7, so the J call may be wrong. This CDR3 has 15 residues. The V gene's germline CDR1 is SGHVS and CDR2 FQNEAQ.

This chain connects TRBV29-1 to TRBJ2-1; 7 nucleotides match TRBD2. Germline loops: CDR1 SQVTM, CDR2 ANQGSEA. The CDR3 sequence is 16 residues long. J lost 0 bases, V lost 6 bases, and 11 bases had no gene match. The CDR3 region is CSVALSGRSSYNEQFF. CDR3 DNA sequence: TGCAGCGTGGCCCTTAGCGGGCGGAGCTCCTACAATGAGCAGTTCTTC.

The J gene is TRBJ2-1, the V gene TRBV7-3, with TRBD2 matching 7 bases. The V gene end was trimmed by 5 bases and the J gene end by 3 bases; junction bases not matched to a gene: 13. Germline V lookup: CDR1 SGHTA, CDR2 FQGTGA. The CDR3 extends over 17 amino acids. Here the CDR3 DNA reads TGTGCCAGCAGCCAAGACGGGGCGGGAGACGTCTACAATGAGCAGTTCTTC. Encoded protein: CASSQDGAGDVYNEQFF.

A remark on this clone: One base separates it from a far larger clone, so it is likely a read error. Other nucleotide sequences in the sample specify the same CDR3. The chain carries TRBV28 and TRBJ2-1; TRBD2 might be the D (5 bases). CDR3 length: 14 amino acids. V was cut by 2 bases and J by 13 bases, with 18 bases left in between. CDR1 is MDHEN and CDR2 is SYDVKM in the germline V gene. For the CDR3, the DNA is TGTGCCAGCAGTTTAGGCCAGGACTTGGGCAATCAGTTCTTC. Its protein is CASSLGQDLGNQFF.

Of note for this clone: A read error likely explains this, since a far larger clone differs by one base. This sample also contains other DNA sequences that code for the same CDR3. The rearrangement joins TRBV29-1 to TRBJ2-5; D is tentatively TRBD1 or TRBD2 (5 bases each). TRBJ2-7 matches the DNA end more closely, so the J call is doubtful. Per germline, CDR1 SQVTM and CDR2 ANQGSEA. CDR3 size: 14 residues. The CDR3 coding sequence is TGCAGCGCCCTGAGGGGTACAGCCTTGGACGAGCAGTACTTC. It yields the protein CSALRGTALDEQYF.

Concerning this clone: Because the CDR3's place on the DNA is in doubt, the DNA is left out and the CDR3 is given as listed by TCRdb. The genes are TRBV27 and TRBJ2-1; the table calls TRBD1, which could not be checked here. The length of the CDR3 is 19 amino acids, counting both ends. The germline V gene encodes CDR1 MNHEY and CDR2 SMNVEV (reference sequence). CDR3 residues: CASSSSGQGRVFSYNEQFF.

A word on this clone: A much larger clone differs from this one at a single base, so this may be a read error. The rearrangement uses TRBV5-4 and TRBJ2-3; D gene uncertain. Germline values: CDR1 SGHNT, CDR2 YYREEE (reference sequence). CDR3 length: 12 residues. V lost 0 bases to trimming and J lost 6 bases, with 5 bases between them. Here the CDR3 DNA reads TGTGCCAGCAGCTTGGGCATGGATACGCAGTATTTT. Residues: CASSLGMDTQYF.

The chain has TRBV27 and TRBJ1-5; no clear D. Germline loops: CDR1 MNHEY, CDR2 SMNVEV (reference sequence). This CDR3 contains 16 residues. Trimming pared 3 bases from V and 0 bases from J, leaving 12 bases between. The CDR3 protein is CASSFASGLSNQPQHF. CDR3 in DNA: TGTGCCAGCAGTTTCGCTAGCGGCCTTAGCAATCAGCCCCAGCATTTT.

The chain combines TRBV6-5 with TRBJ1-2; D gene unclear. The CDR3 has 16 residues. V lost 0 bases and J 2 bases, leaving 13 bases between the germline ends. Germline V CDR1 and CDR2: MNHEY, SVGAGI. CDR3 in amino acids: CASSYSPAGVNYGYTF. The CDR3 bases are TGTGCCAGCAGTTACTCCCCAGCAGGAGTGAACTATGGCTACACCTTC.

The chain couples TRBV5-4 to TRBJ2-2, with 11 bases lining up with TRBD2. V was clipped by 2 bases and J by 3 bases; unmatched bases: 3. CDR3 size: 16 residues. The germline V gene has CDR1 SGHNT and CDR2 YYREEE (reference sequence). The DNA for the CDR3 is TGTGCCAGCAGCTTTCATAGCGGGAGGGACACCGGGGAGCTGTTTTTT. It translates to CASSFHSGRDTGELFF.

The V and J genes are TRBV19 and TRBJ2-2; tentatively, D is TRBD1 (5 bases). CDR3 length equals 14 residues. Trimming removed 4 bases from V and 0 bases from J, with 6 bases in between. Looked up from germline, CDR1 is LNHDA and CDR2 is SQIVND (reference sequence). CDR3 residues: CASSTGSNTGELFF. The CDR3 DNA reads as TGTGCCAGTAGTACAGGGTCGAACACCGGGGAGCTGTTTTTT.